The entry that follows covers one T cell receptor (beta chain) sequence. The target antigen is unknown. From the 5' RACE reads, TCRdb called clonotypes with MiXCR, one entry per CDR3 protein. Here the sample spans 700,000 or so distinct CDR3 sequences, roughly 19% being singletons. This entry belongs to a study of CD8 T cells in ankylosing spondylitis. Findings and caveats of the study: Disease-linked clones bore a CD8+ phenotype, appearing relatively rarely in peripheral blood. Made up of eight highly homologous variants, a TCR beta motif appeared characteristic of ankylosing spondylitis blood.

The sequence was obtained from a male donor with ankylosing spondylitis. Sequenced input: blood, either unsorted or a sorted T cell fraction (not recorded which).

CDR3 coding DNA: TGTGCCAGCAGCTACAGGGTCCTTGGCTACGGGGAGCTGTTTTTT. Translated, it gives CASSYRVLGYGELFF. The chain combines TRBV6-2 or TRBV6-3 with TRBJ2-2; D is possibly TRBD1 (6 bases). Trimming cost V 6 bases and J 7 bases, with 18 bases left between them. The CDR3 has 15 amino acids. CDR1 MNHEY and CDR2 SVGEGT come from the germline V gene.